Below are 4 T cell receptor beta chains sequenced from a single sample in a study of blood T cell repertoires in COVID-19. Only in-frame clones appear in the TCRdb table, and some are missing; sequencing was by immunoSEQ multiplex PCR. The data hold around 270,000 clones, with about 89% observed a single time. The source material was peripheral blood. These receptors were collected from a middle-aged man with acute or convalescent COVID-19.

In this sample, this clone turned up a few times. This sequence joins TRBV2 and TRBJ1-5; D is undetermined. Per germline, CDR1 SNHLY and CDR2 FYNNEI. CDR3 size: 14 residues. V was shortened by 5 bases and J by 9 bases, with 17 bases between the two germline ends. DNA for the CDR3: TGTGCCAGCAGTCCCTTACTAGTCCGGAGGCCCCAGCATTTT. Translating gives CASSPLLVRRPQHF.

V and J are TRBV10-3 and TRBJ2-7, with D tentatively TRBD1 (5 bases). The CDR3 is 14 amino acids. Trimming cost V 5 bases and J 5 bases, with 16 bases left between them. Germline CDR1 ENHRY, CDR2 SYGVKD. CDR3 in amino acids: CAISPWQGSHEQYF. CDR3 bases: TGTGCCATCAGTCCATGGCAGGGATCACACGAGCAGTACTTC.

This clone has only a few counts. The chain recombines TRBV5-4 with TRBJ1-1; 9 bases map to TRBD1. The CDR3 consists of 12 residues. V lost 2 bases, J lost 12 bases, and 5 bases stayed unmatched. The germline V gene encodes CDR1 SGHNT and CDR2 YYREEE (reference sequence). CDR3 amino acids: CASSFRDRETFF. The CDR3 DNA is TGTGCCAGCAGCTTCCGGGACAGGGAAACTTTCTTT.

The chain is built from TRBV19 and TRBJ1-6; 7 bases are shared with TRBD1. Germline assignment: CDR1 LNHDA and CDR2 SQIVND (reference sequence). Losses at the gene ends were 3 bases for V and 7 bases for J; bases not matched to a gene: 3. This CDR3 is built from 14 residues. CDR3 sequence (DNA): TGTGCCAGTAGTATTTTAGGGGGCAATTCACCCCTCCACTTT. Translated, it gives CASSILGGNSPLHF. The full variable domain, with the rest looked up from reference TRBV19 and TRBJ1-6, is DGGITQSPKYLFRKEGQNVTLSCEQNLNHDAMYWYRQDPGQGLRLIYYSQIVNDFQKGDIAEGYSVSREKKESFPLTVTSAQKNPTAFYLCASSILGGNSPLHFGNGTRLTVT.